A selection of T cell receptor beta chains follows, all from one sample in a study of shared clonotypes between healthy human individuals. Libraries were prepared by immunoSEQ multiplex PCR; TCRdb keeps only in-frame clonotypes and omits some of them. The table shows under 2,500,000 clones, with approximately 95% occurring only once. The sample consisted of naive CD4+ T cells sorted from blood. These receptors came from a man between 18 and 35 years old in good health. The CDR3 runs from the conserved cysteine through the conserved F or W. A D gene is named only where the DNA matches it firmly. Rows give clone size only sometimes, using once, few, many, or a class for an expanded clone.

D: TRBD1
V: TRBV7-8
size: -
J: TRBJ2-5
DNA: TGTGCCAGCAGCGGGATTGGGACAGGGCAAGAGACCCAGTACTTC
CDR3: CASSGIGTGQETQYF

D: -
V: TRBV5-1
size: -
J: TRBJ2-3
DNA: TGCGCCAGCAGCTTTTCGAGTTCCGATACGCAGTATTTT
CDR3: CASSFSSSDTQYF

D: -
V: TRBV4-1
size: -
J: TRBJ2-2
DNA: TGCGCCAGCAGCCAGACTCAAGGGACGCCGAACACCGGGGAGCTGTTTTTT
CDR3: CASSQTQGTPNTGELFF

D: TRBD2
V: TRBV9
size: -
J: TRBJ2-5
DNA: TGTGCCAGCAGCCCTAATGGACTAGGCCGCGAGACCCAGTACTTC
CDR3: CASSPNGLGRETQYF

D: -
V: TRBV5-1
size: -
J: TRBJ1-1
DNA: TGCGCCAGCAGCTTGGTGGACAAGAACACTGAAGCTTTCTTT
CDR3: CASSLVDKNTEAFF

D: -
V: TRBV6-1
size: -
J: TRBJ2-1
DNA: TGTGCCAGCAGTGTTCGACTGCACAGCTCCTACAATGAGCAGTTCTTC
CDR3: CASSVRLHSSYNEQFF

D: -
V: TRBV1
size: -
J: TRBJ1-5
DNA: TGCACCAGCAGCCAAGGAGGACTTTTCGACAGAGCCAATCAGCCCCAGCATTTT
CDR3: CTSSQGGLFDRANQPQHF

D: TRBD2
V: TRBV7-9
size: -
J: TRBJ2-3
DNA: TGTGCCAGCAGCACAAGCGGGAGGGCCGATACGCAGTATTTT
CDR3: CASSTSGRADTQYF

D: -
V: TRBV11-2
size: -
J: TRBJ1-1
DNA: TGTGCCAGCAGCTTAGATCGGGGCTCTGAAGCTTTCTTT
CDR3: CASSLDRGSEAFF

D: -
V: TRBV27
size: few
J: TRBJ1-5
DNA: TGTGCCAGCAGTTTATTAGGTCAGCCCCAGCATTTT
CDR3: CASSLLGQPQHF